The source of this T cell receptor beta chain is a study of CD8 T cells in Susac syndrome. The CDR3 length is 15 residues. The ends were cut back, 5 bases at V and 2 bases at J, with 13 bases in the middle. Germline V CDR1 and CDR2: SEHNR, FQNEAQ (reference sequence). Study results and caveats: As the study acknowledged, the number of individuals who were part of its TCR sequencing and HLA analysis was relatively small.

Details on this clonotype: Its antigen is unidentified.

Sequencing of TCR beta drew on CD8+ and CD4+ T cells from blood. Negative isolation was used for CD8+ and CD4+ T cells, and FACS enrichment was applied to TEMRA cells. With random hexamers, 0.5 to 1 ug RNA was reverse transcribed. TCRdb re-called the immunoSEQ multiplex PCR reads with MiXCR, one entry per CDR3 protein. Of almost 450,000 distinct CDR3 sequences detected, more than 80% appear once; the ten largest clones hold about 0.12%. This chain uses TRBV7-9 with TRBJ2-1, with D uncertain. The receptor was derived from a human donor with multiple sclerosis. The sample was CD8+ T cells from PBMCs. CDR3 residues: CASSPVAGTYNEQFF. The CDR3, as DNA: TGTGCCAGCAGCCCTGTCGCTGGCACCTACAATGAGCAGTTCTTC. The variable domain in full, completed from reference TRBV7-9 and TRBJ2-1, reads DTGVSQNPRHKITKRGQNVTFRCDPISEHNRLYWYRQTLGQGPEFLTYFQNEAQLEKSRLLSDRFSAERPKGSFSTLEIQRTEQGDSAMYLCASSPVAGTYNEQFFGPGTRLTVL.